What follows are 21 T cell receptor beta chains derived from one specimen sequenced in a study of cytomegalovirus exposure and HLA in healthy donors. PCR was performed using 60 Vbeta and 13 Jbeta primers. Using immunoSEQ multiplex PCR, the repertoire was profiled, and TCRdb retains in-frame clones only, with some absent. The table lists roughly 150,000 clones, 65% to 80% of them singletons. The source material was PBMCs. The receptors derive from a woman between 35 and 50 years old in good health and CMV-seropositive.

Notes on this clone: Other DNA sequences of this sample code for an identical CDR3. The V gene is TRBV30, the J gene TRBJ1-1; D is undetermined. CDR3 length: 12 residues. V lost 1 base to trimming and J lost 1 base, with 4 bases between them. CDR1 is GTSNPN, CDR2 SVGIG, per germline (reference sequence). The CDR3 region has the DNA TGTGCCTGGAGTGCAGGGAACACTGAAGCTTTCTTT. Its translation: CAWSAGNTEAFF.

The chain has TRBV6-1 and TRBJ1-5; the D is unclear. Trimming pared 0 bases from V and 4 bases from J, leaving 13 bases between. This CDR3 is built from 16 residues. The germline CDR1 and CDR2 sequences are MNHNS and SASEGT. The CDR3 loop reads CASSEASGLSNQPQHF. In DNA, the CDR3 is TGTGCCAGCAGTGAAGCATCGGGTCTGTCGAATCAGCCCCAGCATTTT.

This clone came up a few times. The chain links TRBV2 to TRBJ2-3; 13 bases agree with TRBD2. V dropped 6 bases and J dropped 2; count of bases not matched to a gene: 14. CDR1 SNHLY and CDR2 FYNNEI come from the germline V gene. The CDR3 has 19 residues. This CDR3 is CASSLRPLGLAGNTDTQYF. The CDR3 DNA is TGTGCCAGCAGCCTAAGGCCCTTGGGACTAGCGGGGAACACAGATACGCAGTATTTT.

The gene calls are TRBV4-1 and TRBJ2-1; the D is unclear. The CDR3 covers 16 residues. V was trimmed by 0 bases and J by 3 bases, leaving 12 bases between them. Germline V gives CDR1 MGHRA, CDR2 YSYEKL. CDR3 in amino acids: CASSQEVAKRYNEQFF. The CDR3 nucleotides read TGCGCCAGCAGCCAAGAAGTGGCAAAGCGCTACAATGAGCAGTTCTTC.

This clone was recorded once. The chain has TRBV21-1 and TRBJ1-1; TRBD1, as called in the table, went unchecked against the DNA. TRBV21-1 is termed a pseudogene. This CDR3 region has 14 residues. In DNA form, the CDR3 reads TGTGCCAGCAAGACAGGCACGATGAACACTGAAGCTTTCTTT. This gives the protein CASKTGTMNTEAFF.

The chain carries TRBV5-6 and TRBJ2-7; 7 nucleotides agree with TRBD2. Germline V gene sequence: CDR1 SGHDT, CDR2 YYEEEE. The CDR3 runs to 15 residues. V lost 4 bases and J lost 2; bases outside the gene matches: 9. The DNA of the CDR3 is TGTGCCAGCAGCCCACGAGCGGGAAGGCCCTACGAGCAGTACTTC. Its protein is CASSPRAGRPYEQYF.

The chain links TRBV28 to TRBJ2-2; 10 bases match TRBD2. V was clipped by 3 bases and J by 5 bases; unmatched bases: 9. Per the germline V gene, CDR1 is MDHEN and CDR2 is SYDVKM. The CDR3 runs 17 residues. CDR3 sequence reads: CASSFSLIAGGTGELFF. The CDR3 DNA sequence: TGTGCCAGCAGTTTCTCCTTGATAGCGGGAGGTACCGGGGAGCTGTTTTTT.

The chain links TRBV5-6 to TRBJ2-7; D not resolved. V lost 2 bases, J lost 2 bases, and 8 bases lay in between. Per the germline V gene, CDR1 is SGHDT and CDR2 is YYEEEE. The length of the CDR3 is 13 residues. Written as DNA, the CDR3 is TGTGCCAGCAGCTTTTTCGAGGCCTACGAGCAGTACTTC. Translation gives CASSFFEAYEQYF.

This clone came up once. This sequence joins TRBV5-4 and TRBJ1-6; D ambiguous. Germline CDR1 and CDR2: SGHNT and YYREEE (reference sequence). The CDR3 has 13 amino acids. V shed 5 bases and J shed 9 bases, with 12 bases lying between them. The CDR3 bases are TGTGCCAGCAGTCGCTCCAGGTCTTCACCCCTCCACTTT. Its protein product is CASSRSRSSPLHF.

CDR3 region: CASSFSRGGRNTGELFF. The CDR3 region has the DNA TGTGCCAGCAGTTTCTCGCGGGGGGGGCGGAACACCGGGGAGCTGTTTTTT. This chain joins TRBV28 and TRBJ2-2; 9 positions agree with TRBD2. This CDR3 comprises 17 residues. Trimming cost V 3 bases and J 1 base; bases outside gene matches: 6. Germline loops: CDR1 MDHEN, CDR2 SYDVKM.

The CDR3 loop reads CASRRQGQMSDTEAFF. The CDR3 DNA reads as TGTGCCAGCAGGCGACAGGGGCAAATGTCGGACACTGAAGCTTTCTTT. V usage is TRBV5-6 and J usage is TRBJ1-1; 8 nucleotides align to TRBD1. In germline, CDR1 is SGHDT, CDR2 YYEEEE. V shed 5 bases and J 3 bases; nucleotides not matched to a gene: 12. The CDR3 length is 16 residues. Using reference TRBV5-6 and TRBJ1-1 for the parts outside the CDR3, the full variable domain is DAGVTQSPTHLIKTRGQQVTLRCSPKSGHDTVSWYQQALGQGPQFIFQYYEEEERQRGNFPDRFSGHQFPNYSSELNVNALLLGDSALYLCASRRQGQMSDTEAFFGQGTRLTVV.

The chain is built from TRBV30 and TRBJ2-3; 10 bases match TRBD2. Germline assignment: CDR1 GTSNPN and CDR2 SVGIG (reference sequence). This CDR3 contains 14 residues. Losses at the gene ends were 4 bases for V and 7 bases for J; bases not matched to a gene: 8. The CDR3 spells CAWIGTSEINTQYF. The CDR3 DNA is TGTGCCTGGATCGGGACTAGCGAAATAAATACGCAGTATTTT.

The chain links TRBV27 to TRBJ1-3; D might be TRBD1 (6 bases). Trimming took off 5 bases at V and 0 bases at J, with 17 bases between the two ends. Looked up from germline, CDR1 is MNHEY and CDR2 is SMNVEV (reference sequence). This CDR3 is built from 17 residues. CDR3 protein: CASSRSGGGFSGNTIYF. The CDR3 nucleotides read TGTGCCAGCAGTCGTTCGGGGGGCGGCTTCTCTGGAAACACCATATATTTT.

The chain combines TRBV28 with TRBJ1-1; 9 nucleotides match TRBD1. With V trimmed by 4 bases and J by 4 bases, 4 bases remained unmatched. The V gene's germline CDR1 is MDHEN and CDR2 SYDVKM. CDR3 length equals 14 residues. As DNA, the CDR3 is TGTGCCAGCAGTTGGGACAGGGCCATCACTGAAGCTTTCTTT. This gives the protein CASSWDRAITEAFF.

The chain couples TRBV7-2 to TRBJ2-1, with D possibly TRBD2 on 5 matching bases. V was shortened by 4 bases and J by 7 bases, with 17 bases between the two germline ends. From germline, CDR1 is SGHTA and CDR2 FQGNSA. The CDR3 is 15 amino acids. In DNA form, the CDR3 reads TGTGCCAGCAGCTCCACATTGTCGGGGTCGAATGAGCAGTTCTTC. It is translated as CASSSTLSGSNEQFF.

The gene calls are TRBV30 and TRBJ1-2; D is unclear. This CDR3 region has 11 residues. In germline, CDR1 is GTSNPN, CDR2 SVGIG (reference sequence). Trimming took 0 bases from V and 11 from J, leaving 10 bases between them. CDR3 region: CAWSVSSAYTF. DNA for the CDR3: TGTGCCTGGAGTGTAAGTTCTGCGTACACCTTC.

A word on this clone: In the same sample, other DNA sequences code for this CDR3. The CDR3 bases are TGTGCCAGCAGCTTGGGAGCGGCGGCCGGGGAGCTGTTTTTT. This encodes CASSLGAAAGELFF. The chain joins TRBV5-4 to TRBJ2-2; possible D gene TRBD2, 5 bases. The CDR3 runs 14 residues. The V gene's germline CDR1 is SGHNT and CDR2 YYREEE (reference sequence). With 0 bases removed from V and 6 bases from J, the gap between germline ends came to 9 bases.

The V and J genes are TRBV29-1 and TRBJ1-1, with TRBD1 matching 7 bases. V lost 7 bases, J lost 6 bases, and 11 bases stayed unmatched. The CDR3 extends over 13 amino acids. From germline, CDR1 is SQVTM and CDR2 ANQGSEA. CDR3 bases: TGCAGCGGCTTACAGGGGACGAGTTCTGAAGCTTTCTTT. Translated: CSGLQGTSSEAFF.

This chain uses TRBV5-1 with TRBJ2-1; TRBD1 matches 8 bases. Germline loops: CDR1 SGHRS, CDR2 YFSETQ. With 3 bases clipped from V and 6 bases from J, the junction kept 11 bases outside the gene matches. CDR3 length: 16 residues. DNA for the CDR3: TGCGCCAGCAGCTGGGGAGACAGGGGACTCAGCAATGAGCAGTTCTTC. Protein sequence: CASSWGDRGLSNEQFF.

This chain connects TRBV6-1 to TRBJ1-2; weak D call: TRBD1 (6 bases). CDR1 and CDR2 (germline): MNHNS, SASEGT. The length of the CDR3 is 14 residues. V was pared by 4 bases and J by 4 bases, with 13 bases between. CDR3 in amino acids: CASSGTPDSYGYTF. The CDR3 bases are TGTGCCAGCAGTGGAACCCCGGACAGCTATGGCTACACCTTC.

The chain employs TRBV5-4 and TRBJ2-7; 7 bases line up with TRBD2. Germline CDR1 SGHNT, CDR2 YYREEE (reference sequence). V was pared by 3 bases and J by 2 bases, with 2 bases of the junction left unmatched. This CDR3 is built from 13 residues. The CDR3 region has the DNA TGTGCCAGCAGCTCGGCGGGGGCCTACGAGCAGTACTTC. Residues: CASSSAGAYEQYF.